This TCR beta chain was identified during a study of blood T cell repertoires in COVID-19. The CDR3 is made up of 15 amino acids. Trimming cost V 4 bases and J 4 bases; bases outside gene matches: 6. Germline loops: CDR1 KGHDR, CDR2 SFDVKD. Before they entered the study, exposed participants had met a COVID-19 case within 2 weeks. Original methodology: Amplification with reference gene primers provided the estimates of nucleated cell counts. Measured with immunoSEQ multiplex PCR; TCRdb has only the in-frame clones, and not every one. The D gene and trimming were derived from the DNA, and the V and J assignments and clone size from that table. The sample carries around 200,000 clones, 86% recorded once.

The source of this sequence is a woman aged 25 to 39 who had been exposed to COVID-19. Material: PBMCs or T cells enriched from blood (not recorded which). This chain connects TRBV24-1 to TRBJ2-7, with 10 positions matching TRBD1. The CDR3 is CATSESGTGAYEQYF. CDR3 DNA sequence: TGTGCCACCAGTGAGTCCGGGACAGGGGCTTACGAGCAGTACTTC.